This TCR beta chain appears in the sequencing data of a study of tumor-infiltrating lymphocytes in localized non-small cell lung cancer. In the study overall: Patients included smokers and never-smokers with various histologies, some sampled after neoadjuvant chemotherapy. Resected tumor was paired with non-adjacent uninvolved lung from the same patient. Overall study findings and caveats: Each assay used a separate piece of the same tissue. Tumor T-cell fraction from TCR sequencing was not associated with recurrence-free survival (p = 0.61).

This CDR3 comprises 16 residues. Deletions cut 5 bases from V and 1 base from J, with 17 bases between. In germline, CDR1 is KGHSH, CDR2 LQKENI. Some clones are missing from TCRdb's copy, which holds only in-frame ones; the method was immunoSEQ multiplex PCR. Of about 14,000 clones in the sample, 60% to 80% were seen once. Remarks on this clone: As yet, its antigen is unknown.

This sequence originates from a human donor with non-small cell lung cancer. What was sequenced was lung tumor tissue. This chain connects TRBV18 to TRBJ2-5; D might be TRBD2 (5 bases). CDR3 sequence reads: CASSYSEASGQETQYF. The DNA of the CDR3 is TGTGCCAGCTCATATTCGGAGGCCTCTGGCCAAGAGACCCAGTACTTC.